One T cell receptor (beta chain) is described in this entry. Time point reported: pre-treatment sample, taken before nivolumab and TIL therapy. Sequencing used immunoSEQ v3. Produced via immunoSEQ multiplex PCR; TCRdb's table is partial and in-frame only. The repertoire holds tens of thousands of clones, approximately 83% seen once, with 5% in the top ten. The sample is drawn from a study of TIL therapy for anti-PD-1-resistant metastatic lung cancer. Source: blood, taken at baseline. This sequence originates from a person aged 25-80 years with non-small cell lung cancer.

The CDR3: CASSFGSEGRQFF. CDR3 sequence (DNA): TGTGCCAGTAGTTTCGGTTCCGAGGGACGGCAGTTCTTC. The V and J genes are TRBV19 and TRBJ2-1, with D perhaps being TRBD1 or TRBD2 (5 bases each). V was trimmed by 5 bases and J by 12 bases, leaving 17 bases between them. The CDR3 extends over 13 amino acids. CDR1 and CDR2 from the germline V gene are LNHDA and SQIVND (reference sequence).